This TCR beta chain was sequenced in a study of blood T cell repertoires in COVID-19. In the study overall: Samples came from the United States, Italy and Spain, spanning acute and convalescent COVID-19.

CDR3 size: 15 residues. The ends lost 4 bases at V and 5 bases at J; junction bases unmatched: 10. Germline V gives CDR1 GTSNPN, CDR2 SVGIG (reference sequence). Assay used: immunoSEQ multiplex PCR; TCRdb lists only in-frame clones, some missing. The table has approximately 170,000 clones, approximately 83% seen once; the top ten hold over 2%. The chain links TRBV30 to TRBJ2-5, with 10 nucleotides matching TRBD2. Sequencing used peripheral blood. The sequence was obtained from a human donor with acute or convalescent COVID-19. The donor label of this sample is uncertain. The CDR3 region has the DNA TGTGCCTGGATGATCAGCGGGGGGGCCCGTGAGACCCAGTACTTC. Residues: CAWMISGGARETQYF.